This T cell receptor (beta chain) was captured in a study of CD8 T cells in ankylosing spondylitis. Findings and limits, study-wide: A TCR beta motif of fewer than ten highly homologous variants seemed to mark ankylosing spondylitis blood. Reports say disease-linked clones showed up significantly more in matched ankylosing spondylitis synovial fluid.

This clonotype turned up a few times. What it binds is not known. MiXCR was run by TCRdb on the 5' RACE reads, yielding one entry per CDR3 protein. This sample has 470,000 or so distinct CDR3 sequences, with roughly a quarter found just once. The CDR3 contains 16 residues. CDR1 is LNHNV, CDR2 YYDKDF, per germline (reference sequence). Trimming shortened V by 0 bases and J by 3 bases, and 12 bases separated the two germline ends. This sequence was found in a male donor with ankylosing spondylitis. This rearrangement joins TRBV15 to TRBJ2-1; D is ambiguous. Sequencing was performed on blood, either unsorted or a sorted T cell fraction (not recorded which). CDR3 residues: CATSRDPAGRYNEQFF. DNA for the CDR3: TGTGCCACCAGCAGAGATCCCGCAGGCCGCTACAATGAGCAGTTCTTC.